The 6 T cell receptor beta chains below come from one sample, sequenced in a study of blood T cells in healthy people across ages. Primed by a sample-barcoded 5' primer and a J-beta primer mix, a second PCR proceeded for about 7 to 11 cycles. MiXCR, run by TCRdb on the 5' RACE reads, gives a single entry per CDR3 protein. Of 1.5 million or so distinct CDR3 sequences in the sample, roughly 45% are singletons; the top ten hold less than 8%. Sequences were obtained from blood. Source of these receptors: a woman under 30 in good health.

The rearrangement joins TRBV20-1 to TRBJ2-5; weak D call: TRBD2 (5 bases). Per germline, CDR1 DFQATT and CDR2 SNEGSKA (reference sequence). Trimming stripped 4 bases from V and 11 bases from J, with 29 bases between. The CDR3 has 16 amino acids. The CDR3 loop reads CSATIGRTAPFNEQYF. The CDR3 nucleotides are TGCAGTGCTACAATAGGCCGGACTGCGCCCTTCAATGAGCAGTACTTC.

The rearrangement links TRBV9 to TRBJ1-1; weak D call: TRBD1 (6 bases). The germline gives CDR1 SGDLS, CDR2 YYNGEE. Trimming shortened V by 1 base and J by 2 bases, and 12 bases separated the two germline ends. The CDR3 extends over 15 amino acids. The CDR3 nucleotides are TGTGCCAGCAGCGTACGGGCCAGGGGAAACACTGAAGCTTTCTTT. Translated: CASSVRARGNTEAFF. The whole variable domain, remainder taken from reference TRBV9 and TRBJ1-1, is DSGVTQTPKHLITATGQRVTLRCSPRSGDLSVYWYQQSLDQGLQFLIQYYNGEERAKGNILERFSAQQFPDLHSELNLSSLELGDSALYFCASSVRARGNTEAFFGQGTRLTVV.

CDR3: CSATRTLAGTETQYF. In nucleotides, the CDR3 is TGCAGTGCAACGCGCACCCTAGCGGGAACAGAGACCCAGTACTTC. The chain joins TRBV20-1 to TRBJ2-5; 9 bases agree with TRBD2. CDR3 size: 15 residues. Trimming cost V 6 bases and J 4 bases; bases outside gene matches: 12. Germline V gene data show CDR1 as DFQATT and CDR2 as SNEGSKA (reference sequence).

The V gene is TRBV5-1, the J gene TRBJ2-5, with 8 positions matching TRBD2. CDR3 length: 17 amino acids. Germline lookup yields CDR1 SGHRS and CDR2 YFSETQ. V lost 6 bases to trimming and J lost 7 bases; unmatched junction nucleotides: 20. The CDR3, as DNA: TGCGCCAGCAAGCCGGGACTAGTGAATAAAAGGGCGGGGACCCAGTACTTC. Translated: CASKPGLVNKRAGTQYF.

This clonotype came up a few times. The chain has TRBV2 and TRBJ1-2; 7 positions agree with TRBD1. The germline V gene encodes CDR1 SNHLY and CDR2 FYNNEI. CDR3 length: 16 residues. Germline trimming cut 5 bases from V and 4 bases from J; bases unmatched to any gene: 13. The CDR3 protein is CASSLRQGGGVYGYTF. CDR3 nucleotides: TGTGCCAGCAGTCTAAGACAGGGAGGGGGCGTCTATGGCTACACCTTC. The full variable domain, its missing parts supplied by reference TRBV2 and TRBJ1-2, is EPEVTQTPSHQVTQMGQEVILRCVPISNHLYFYWYRQILGQKVEFLVSFYNNEISEKSEIFDDQFSVERPDGSNFTLKIRSTKLEDSAMYFCASSLRQGGGVYGYTFGSGTRLTVV.

This clonotype was picked up a small number of times. The genes are TRBV7-2 and TRBJ2-5; weak D call: TRBD2 (5 bases). Looked up from germline, CDR1 is SGHTA and CDR2 is FQGNSA. This CDR3 has 15 amino acids. V dropped 5 bases and J dropped 5 bases, with 18 bases sitting between them. CDR3 in amino acids: CASSPMFRGSETQYF. The CDR3 DNA reads TGTGCCAGCAGCCCGATGTTTCGCGGGTCGGAGACCCAGTACTTC.